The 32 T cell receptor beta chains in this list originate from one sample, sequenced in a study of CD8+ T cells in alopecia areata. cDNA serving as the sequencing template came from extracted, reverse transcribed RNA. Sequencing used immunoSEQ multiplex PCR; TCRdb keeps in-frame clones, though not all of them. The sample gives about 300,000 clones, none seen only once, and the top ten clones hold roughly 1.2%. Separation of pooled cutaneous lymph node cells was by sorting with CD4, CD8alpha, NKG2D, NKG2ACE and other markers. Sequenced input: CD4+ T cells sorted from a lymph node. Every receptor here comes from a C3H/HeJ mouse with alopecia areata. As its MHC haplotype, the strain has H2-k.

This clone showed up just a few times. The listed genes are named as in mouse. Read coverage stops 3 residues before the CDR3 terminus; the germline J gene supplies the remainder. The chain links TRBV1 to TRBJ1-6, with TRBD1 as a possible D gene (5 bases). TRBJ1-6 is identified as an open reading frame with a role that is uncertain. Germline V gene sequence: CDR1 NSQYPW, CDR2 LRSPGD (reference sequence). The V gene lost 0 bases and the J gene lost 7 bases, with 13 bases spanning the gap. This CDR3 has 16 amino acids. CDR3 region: CTCSADPPGGNSPLYF. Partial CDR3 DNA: TGCACCTGCAGTGCAGACCCCCCGGGGGGGAATTCGCCC.

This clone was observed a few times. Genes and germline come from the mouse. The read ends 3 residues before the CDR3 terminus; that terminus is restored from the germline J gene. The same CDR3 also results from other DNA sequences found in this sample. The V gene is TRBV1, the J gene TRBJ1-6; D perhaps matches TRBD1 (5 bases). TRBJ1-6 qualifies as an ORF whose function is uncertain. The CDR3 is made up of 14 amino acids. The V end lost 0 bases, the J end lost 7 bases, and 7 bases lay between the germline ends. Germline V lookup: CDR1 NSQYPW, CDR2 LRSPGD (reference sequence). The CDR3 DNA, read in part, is TGCACCTGCAGTGCAGACAGGGCGAATTCGCCC. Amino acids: CTCSADRANSP. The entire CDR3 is CTCSADRANSPLYF.

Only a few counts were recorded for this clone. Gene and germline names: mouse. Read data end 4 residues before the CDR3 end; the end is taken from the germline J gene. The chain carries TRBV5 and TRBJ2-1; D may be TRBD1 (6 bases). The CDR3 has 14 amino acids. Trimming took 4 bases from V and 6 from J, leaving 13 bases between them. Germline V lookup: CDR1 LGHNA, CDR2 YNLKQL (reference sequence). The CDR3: CASSPSGESAEQFF. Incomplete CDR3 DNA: TGTGCCAGCAGCCCTTCAGGGGAGAGTGCT.

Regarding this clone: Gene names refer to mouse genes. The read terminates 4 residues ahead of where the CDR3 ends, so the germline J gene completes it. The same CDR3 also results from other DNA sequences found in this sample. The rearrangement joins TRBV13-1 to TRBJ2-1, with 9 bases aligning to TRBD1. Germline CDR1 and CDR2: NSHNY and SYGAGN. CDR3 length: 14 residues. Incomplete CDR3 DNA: TGTGCCAGCAGTGAACAGGGGGCGCGGGCT. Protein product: CASSEQGARA. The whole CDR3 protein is CASSEQGARAEQFF.

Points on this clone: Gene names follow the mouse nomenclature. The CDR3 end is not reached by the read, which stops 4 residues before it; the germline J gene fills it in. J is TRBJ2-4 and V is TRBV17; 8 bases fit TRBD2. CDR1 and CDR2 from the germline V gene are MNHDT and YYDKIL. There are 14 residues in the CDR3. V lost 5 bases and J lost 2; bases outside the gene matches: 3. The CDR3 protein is CASSQLGVQNTLYF. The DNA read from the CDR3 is TGTGCTAGCAGTCAACTGGGGGTTCAAAAC.

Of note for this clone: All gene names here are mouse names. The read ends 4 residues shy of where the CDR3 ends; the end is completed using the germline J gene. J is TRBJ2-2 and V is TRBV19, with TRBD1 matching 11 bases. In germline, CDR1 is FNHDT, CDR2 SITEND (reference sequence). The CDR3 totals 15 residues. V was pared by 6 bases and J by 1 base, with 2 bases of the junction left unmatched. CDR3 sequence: CASTGTGGNTGQLYF. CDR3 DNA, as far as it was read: TGTGCCAGCACAGGGACAGGGGGAAACACCGGG.

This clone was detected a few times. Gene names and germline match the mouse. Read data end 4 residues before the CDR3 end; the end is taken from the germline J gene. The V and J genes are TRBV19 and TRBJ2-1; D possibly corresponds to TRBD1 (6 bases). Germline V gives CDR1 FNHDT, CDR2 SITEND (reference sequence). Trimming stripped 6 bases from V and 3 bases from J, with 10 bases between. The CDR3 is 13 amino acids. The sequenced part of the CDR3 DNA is TGTGCCAGCAAGGGACAACTCTATGCT. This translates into CASKGQLYA. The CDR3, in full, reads CASKGQLYAEQFF.

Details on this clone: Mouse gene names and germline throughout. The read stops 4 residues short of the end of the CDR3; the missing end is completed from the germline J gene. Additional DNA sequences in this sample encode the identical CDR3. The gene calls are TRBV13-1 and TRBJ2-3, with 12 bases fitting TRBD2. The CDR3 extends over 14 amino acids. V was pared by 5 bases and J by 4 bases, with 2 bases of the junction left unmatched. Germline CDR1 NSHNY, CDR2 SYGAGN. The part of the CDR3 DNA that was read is TGTGCCAGCAGGGACTGGGGGGGTACAGAA. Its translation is CASRDWGGTE. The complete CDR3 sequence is CASRDWGGTETLYF.

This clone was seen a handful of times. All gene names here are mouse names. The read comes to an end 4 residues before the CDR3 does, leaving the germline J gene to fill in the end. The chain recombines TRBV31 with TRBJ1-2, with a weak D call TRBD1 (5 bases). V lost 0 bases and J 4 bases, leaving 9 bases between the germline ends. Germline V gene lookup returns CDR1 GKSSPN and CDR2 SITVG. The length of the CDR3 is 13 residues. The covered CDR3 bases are TGTGCCTGGAGTCTAGCAGGGTTCTCC. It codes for CAWSLAGFS. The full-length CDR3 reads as CAWSLAGFSDYTF.

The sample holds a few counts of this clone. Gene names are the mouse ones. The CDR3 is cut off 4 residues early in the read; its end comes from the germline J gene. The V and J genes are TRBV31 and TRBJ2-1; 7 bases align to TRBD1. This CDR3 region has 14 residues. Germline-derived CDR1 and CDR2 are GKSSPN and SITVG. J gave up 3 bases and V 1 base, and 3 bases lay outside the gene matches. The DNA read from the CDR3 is TGTGCCTGGAGTCCCGACAGGGTCTATGCT. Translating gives CAWSPDRVYA. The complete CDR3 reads CAWSPDRVYAEQFF.

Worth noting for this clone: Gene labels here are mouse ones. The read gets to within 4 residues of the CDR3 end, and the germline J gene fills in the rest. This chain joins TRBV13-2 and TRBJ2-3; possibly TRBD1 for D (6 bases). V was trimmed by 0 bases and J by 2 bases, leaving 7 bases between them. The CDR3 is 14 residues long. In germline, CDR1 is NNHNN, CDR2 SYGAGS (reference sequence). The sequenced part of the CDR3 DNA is TGTGCCAGCGGTGATGAGGGGGTTGCAGAA. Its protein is CASGDEGVAE. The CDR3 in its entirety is CASGDEGVAETLYF.

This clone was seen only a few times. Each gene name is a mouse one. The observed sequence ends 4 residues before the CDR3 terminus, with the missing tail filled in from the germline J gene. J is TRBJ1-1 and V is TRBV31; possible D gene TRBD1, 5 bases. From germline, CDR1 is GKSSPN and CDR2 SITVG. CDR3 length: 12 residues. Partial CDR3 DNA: TGTGCCTGGAAACTGGGGGGAGGA. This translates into CAWKLGGG. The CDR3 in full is CAWKLGGGEVFF. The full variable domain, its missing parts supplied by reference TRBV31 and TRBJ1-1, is AQTIHQWPVAEIKAVGSPLSLGCTIKGKSSPNLYWYWQATGGTLQQLFYSITVGQVESVVQLNLSASRPKDDQFILSTEKLLLSHSGFYLCAWKLGGGEVFFGKGTRLTVV.

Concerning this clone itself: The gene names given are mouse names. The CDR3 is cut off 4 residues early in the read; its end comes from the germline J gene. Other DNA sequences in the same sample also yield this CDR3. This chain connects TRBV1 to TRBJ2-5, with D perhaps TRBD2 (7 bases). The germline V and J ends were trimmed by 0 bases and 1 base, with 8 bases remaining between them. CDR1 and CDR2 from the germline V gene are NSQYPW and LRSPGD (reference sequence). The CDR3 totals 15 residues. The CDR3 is CTCSAEGGDQDTQYF. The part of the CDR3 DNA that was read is TGCACCTGCAGTGCAGAAGGGGGGGACCAAGAC.

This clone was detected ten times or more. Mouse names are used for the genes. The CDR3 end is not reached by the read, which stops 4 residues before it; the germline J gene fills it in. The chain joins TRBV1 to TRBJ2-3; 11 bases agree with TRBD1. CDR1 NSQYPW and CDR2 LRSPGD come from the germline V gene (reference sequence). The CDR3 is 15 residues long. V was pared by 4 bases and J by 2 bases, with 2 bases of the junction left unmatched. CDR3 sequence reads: CTCSGTGGNAETLYF. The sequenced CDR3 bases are TGCACCTGCAGTGGGACAGGGGGCAATGCAGAA.

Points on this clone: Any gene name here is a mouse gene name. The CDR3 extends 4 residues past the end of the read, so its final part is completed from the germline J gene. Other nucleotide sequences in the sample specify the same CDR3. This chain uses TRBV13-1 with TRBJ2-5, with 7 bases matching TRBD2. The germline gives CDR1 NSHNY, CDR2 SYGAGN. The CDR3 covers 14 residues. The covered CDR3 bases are TGTGCCAGCAGTGATGCCGGGGGGGAAGAC. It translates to CASSDAGGED. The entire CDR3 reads CASSDAGGEDTQYF.

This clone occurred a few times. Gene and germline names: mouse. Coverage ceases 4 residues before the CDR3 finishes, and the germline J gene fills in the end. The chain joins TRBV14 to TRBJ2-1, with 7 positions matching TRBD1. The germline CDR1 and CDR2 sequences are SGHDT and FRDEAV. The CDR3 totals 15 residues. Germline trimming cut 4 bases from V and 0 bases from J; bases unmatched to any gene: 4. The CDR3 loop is CASSPGQYNYAEQFF. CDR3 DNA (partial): TGTGCCAGCAGTCCGGGACAGTATAACTATGCT.

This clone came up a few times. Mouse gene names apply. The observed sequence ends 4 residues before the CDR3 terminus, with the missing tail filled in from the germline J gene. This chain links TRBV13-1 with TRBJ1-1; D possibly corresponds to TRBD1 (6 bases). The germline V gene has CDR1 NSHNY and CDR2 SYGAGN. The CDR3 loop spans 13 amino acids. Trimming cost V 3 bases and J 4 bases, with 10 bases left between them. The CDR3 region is CASSGTGFTEVFF. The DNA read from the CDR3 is TGTGCCAGCAGTGGCACAGGGTTCACA.

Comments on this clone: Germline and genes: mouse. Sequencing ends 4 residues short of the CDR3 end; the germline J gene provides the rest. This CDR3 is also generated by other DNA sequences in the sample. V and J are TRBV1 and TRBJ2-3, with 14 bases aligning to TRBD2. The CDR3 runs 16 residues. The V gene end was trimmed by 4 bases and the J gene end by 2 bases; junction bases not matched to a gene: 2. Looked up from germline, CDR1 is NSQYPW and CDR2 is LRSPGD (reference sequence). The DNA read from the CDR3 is TGCACCTGCAGTGGGGACTGGGGGGGCGTTGCAGAA. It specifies CTCSGDWGGVAE. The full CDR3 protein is CTCSGDWGGVAETLYF.

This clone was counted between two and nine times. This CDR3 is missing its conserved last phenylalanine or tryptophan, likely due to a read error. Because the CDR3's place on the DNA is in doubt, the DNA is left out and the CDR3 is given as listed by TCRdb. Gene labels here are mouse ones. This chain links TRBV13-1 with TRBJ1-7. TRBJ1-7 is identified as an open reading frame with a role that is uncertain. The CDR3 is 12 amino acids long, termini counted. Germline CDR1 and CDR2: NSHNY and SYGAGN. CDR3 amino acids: CASSEAGTLVDH.

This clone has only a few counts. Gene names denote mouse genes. The CDR3 here is CASSRLGVQDTQYF. The CDR3 DNA, read in part, is TGTGCTAGCAGTAGACTGGGGGTCCAAGAC. The chain employs TRBV17 and TRBJ2-5, with 7 bases identical to TRBD2. The observed sequence ends 4 residues before the CDR3 terminus, with the missing tail filled in from the germline J gene. The CDR3 is 14 residues long. Per the germline V gene, CDR1 is MNHDT and CDR2 is YYDKIL. V gave up 2 bases and J gave up 2 bases; unmatched junction bases: 1.

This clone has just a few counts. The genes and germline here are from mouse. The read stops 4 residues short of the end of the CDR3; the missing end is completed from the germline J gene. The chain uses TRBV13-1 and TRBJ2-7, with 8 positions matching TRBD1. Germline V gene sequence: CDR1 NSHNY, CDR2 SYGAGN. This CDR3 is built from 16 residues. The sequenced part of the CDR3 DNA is TGTGCCAGCAGTGATGTCCCAGGGGGCGCAAAATAT. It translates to CASSDVPGGAKY. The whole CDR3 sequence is CASSDVPGGAKYEQYF.

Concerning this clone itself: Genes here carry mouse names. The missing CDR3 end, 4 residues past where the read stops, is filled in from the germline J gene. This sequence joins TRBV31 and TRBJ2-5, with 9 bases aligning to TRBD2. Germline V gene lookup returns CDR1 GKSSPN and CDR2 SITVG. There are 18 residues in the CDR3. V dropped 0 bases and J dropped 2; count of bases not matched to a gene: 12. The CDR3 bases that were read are TGTGCCTGGAGTCTCTCCTCTTGGGGGGGCAATTCCCAAGAC. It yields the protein CAWSLSSWGGNSQD. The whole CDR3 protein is CAWSLSSWGGNSQDTQYF. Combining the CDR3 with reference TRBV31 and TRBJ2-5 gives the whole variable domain AQTIHQWPVAEIKAVGSPLSLGCTIKGKSSPNLYWYWQATGGTLQQLFYSITVGQVESVVQLNLSASRPKDDQFILSTEKLLLSHSGFYLCAWSLSSWGGNSQDTQYFGPGTRLLVL.

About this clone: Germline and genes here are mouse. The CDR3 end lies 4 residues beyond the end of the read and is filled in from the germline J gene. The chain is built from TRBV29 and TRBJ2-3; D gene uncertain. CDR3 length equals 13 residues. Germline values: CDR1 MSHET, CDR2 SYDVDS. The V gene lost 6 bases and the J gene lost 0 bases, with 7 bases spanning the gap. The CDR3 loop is CASSRNSAETLYF. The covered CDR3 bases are TGTGCTAGCAGCAGAAATAGTGCAGAA.

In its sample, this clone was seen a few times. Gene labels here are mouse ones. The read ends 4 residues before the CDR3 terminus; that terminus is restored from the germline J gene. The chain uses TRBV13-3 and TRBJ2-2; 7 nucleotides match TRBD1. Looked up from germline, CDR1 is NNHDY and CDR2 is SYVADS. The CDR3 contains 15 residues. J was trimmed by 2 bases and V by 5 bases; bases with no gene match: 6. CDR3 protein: CASREQGWNTGQLYF. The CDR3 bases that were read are TGTGCCAGCAGGGAACAGGGGTGGAACACCGGG.

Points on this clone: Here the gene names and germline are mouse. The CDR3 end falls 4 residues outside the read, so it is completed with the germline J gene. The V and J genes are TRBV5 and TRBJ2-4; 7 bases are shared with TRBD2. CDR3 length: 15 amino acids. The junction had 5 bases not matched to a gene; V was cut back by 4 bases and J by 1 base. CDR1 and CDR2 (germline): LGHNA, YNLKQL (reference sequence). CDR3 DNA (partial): TGTGCCAGCAGCCCCGGGACTGTTGGTCAAAAC. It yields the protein CASSPGTVGQN. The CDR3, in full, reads CASSPGTVGQNTLYF.

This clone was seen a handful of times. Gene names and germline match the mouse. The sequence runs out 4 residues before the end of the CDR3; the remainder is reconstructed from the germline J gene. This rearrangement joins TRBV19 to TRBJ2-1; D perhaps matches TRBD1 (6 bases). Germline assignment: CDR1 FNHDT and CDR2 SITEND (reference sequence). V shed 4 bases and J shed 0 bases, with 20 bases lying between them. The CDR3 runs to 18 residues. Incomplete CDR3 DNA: TGTGCCAGCAGTCTTCCGGGACACACACCCAATAACTATGCT. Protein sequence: CASSLPGHTPNNYA. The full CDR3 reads CASSLPGHTPNNYAEQFF.

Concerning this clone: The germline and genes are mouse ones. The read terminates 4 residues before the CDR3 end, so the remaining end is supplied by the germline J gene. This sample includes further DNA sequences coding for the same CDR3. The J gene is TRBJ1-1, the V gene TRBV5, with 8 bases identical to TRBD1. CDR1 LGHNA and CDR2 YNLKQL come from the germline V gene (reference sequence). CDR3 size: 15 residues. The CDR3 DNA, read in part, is TGTGCCAGCAGCCAAGATGCAGGGGGCGCGGGA. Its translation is CASSQDAGGAG. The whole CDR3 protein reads CASSQDAGGAGEVFF.

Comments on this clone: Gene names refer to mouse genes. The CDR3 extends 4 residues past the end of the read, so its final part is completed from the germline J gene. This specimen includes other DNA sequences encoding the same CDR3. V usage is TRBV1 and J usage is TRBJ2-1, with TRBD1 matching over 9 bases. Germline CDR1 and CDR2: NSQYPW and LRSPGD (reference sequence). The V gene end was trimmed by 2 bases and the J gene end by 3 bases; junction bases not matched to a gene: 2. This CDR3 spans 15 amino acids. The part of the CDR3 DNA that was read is TGCACCTGCAGTGCACCGACAGGGGGCTATGCT. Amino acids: CTCSAPTGGYA. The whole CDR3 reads CTCSAPTGGYAEQFF.

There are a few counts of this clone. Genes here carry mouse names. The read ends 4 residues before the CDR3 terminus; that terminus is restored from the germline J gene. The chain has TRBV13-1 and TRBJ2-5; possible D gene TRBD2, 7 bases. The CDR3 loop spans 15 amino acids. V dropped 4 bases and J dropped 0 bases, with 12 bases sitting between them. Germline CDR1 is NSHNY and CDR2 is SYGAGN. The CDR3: CASSSWGLNQDTQYF. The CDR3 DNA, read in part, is TGTGCCAGCAGTTCCTGGGGGCTTAACCAAGAC.

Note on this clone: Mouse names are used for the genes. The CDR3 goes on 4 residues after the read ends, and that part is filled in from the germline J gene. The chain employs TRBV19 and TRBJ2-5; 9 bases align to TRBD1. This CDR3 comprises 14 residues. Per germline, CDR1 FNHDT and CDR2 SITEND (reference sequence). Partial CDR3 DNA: TGTGCCAGCAGCCCTGGGACAGGGATAGAC. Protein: CASSPGTGID. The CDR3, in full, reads CASSPGTGIDTQYF.

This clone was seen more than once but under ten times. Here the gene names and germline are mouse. The chain's CDR3 is CASSDRGGGENTEVFF. Partial CDR3 DNA: TGTGCCAGCAGTGATAGGGGGGGTGGGGAAAACACA. This chain uses TRBV13-3 with TRBJ1-1, with a tentative D call TRBD1 (6 bases). Sequencing ends 4 residues short of the CDR3 end; the germline J gene provides the rest. The V end was cut by 1 base, the J end by 1 base, with 14 bases between. The CDR3 is made up of 16 amino acids. Germline-derived CDR1 and CDR2 are NNHDY and SYVADS.

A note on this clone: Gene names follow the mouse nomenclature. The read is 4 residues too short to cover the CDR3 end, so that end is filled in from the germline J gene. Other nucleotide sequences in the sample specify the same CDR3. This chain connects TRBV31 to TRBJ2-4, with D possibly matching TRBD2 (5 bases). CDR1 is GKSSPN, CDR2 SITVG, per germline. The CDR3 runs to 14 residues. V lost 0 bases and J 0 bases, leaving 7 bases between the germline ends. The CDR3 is CAWSLRTSQNTLYF. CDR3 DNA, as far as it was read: TGTGCCTGGAGTCTTAGGACTAGTCAAAAC.